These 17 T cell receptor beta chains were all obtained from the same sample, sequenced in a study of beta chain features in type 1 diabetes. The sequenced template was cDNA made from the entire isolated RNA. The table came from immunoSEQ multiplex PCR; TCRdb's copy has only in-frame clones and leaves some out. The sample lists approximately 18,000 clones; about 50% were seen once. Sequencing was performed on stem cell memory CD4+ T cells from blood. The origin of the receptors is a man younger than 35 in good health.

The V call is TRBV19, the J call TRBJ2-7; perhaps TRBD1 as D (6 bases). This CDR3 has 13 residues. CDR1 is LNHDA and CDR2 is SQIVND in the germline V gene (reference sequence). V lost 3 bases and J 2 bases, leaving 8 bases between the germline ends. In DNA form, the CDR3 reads TGTGCCAGTAGTATCGCAGGGGCCTACGAGCAGTACTTC. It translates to CASSIAGAYEQYF.

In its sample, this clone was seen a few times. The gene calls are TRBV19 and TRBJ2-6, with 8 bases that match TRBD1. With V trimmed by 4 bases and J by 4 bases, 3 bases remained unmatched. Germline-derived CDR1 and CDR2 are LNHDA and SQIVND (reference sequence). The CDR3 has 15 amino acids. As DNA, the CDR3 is TGTGCCAGTAGTAACAGGGGGGACGGGGCCAACGTCCTGACTTTC. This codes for CASSNRGDGANVLTF.

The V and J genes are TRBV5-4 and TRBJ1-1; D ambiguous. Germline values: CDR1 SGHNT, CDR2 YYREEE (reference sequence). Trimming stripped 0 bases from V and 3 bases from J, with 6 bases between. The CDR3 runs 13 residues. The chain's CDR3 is CASSLARYTEAFF. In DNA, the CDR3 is TGTGCCAGCAGCTTGGCCCGGTACACTGAAGCTTTCTTT.

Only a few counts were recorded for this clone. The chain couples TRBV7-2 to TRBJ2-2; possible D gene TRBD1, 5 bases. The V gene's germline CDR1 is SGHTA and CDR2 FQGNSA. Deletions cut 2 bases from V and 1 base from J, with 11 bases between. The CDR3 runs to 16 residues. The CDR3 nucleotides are TGTGCCAGCAGCTTAAACCAGGGATTGAACACCGGGGAGCTGTTTTTT. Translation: CASSLNQGLNTGELFF.

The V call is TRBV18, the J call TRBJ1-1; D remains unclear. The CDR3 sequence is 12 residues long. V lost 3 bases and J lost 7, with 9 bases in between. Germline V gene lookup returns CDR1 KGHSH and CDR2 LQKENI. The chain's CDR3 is CASSPLPDEAFF. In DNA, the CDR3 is TGTGCCAGCTCACCGCTACCCGATGAAGCTTTCTTT.

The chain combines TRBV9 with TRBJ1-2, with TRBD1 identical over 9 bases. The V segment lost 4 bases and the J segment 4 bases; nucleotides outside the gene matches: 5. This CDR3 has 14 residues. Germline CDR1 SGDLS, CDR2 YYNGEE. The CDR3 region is CASSPTGGIYGYTF. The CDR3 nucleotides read TGTGCCAGCAGCCCGACAGGGGGAATCTATGGCTACACCTTC.

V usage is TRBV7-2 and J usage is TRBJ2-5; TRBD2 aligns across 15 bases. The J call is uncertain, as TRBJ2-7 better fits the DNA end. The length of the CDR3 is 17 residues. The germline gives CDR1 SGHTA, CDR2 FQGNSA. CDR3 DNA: TGTGCCAGCAGCGGTCCCGGGACTAGCGGGGGGAGGTACGAGCAGTACTTC. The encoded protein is CASSGPGTSGGRYEQYF.

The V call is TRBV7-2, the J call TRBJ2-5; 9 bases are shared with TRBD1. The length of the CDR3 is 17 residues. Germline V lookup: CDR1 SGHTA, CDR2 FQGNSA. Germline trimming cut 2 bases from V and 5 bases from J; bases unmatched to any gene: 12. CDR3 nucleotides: TGTGCCAGCAGCTTACACTCAACCGGGACAGGGAGGGAGACCCAGTACTTC. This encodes CASSLHSTGTGRETQYF.

CDR3 loop: CASSGLQSGGKYEQYF. Written as DNA, the CDR3 is TGTGCCAGTAGTGGACTCCAATCAGGGGGCAAGTACGAGCAGTACTTC. V is TRBV19 and J is TRBJ2-7, with TRBD1 matching over 8 bases. The V gene's germline CDR1 is LNHDA and CDR2 SQIVND (reference sequence). The junction had 13 bases not matched to a gene; V was cut back by 5 bases and J by 4 bases. The CDR3 is made up of 16 amino acids.

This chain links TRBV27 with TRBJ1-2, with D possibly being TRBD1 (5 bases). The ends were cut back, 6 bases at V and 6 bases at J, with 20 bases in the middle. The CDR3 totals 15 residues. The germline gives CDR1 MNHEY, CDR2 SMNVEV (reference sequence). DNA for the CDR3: TGTGCCAGCAGAATCATTGGGGGGGAAAATCATGGCTACACCTTC. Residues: CASRIIGGENHGYTF.

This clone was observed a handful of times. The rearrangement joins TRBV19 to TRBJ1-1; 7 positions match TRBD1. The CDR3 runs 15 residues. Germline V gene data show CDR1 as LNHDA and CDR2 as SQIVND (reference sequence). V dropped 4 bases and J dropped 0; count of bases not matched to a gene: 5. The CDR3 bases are TGTGCCAGTAGTAGGACAGGCAACTTGAACACTGAAGCTTTCTTT. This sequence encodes CASSRTGNLNTEAFF.

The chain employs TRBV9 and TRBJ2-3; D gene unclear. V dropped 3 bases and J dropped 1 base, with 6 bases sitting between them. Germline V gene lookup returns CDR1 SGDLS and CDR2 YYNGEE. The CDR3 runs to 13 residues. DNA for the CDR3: TGTGCCAGCAGCGGAACAGGCACAGATACGCAGTATTTT. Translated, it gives CASSGTGTDTQYF.

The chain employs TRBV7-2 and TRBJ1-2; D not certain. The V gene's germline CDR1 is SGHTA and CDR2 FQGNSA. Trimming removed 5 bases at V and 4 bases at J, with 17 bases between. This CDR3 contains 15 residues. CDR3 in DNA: TGTGCCAGCAGCCCCCGGGGAGGGTGGGCCTATGGCTACACCTTC. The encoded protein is CASSPRGGWAYGYTF.

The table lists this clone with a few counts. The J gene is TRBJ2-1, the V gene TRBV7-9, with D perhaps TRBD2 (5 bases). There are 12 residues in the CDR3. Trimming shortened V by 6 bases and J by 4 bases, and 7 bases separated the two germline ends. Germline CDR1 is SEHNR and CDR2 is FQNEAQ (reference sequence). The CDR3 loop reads CASRAAYNEQFF. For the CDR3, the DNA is TGTGCCAGCAGAGCGGCATACAATGAGCAGTTCTTC.

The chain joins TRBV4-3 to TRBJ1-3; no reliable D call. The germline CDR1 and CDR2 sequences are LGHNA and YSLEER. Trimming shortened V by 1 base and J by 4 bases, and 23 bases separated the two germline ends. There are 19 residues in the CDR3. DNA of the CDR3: TGCGCCAGCAGCCAAGCCCCGGGGTTACCATCGATCGACGGAAACACCATATATTTT. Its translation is CASSQAPGLPSIDGNTIYF.

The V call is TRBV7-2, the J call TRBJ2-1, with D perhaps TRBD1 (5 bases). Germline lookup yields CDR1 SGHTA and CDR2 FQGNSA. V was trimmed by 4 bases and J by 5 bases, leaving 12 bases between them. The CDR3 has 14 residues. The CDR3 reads CASSSLSGNNEQFF. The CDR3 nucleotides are TGTGCCAGCAGCTCCTTGTCAGGGAACAATGAGCAGTTCTTC.

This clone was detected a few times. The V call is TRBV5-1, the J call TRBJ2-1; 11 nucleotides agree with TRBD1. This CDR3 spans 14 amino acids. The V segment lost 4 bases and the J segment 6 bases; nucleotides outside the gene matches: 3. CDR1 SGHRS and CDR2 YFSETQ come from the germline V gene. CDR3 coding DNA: TGCGCCAGCAGCCTTGGGACAGGGGGCAATGAGCAGTTCTTC. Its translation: CASSLGTGGNEQFF.